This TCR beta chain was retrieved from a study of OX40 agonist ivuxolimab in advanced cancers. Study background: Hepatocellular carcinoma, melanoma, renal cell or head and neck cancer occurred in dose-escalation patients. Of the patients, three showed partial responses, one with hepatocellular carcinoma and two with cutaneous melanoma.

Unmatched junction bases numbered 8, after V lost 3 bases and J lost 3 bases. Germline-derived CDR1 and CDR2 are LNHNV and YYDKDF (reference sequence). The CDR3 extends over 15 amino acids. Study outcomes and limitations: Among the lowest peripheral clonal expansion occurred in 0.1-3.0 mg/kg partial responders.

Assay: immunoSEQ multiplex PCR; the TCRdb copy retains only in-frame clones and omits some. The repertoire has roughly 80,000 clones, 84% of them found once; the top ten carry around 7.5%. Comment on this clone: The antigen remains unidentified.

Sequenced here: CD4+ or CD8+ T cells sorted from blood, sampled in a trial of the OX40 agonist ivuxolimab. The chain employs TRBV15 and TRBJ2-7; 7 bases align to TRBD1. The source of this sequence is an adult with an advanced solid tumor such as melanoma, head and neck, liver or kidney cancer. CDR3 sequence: CATSRESGTVYEQYF. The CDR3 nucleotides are TGTGCCACCAGCAGGGAATCCGGGACAGTCTACGAGCAGTACTTC.